The T cell receptor beta chain described here comes from a study of shared clonotypes between healthy human individuals. Findings and limits, study-wide: Rarefaction demonstrated incomplete sorted-subset sequencing despite large depth.

V lost 4 bases and J 4 bases, leaving 17 bases between the germline ends. CDR3 size: 15 residues. Germline assignment: CDR1 MDHEN and CDR2 SYDVKM. Remarks on this clone: Its cognate antigen is unknown.

Replicate PCRs from sorted subsets contained around 200 ng DNA, which is 29,000 or so T cell genomes. Profiled with immunoSEQ multiplex PCR; TCRdb holds only in-frame clones, not every one. Among 1,400,000 or so clones listed, around 98.5% were seen once. Into CD45RA+ naive and CD45RA-negative memory subsets, the CD4+ cells were split. The clonotype comes from a man younger than 40 in good health. The sequenced sample consisted of naive CD4+ T cells sorted from blood. Subset: CD45RA+ positively selected. This sequence joins TRBV28 and TRBJ2-7; tentative D call: TRBD2 (5 bases). The CDR3 coding sequence is TGTGCCAGCAGTTCCGCCTCGCGATGGGAGTACGAGCAGTACTTC. It yields the protein CASSSASRWEYEQYF.